The clone carrying this T cell receptor beta chain has more than one count but fewer than ten. Its target is not known. A single record per CDR3 protein comes from TCRdb applying MiXCR to the 5' RACE reads. Of just over 300,000 distinct CDR3 sequences listed, 19% are singletons. This entry belongs to a study of T-cell memory formation after mild COVID-19. Study overall: TCR clustering was largely donor specific.

Notes on the study in general: Clones contracting day 15 to 85 were balanced CD4/CD8; later expanders leaned CD4+. The study detected some responding clones in pre-infection memory, suggesting cross-reactive memory joined. In second-wave clones peaking day 37, SARS-CoV-2 specificity remained unconfirmed.

The clonotype comes from a man aged 18 to 29 who had mild COVID-19 (a few samples of this study predate the infection). Cell type and time point are not known. Sequencing was performed on PBMCs or a T cell subset sorted from them (not recorded which).

CDR3 nucleotide sequence: TGCAGTGTAACGGGTCTGAACACTGAAGCTTTCTTT. Protein: CSVTGLNTEAFF. This chain uses TRBV20-1 with TRBJ1-1; D not resolved. From germline, CDR1 is DFQATT and CDR2 SNEGSKA (reference sequence). The CDR3 totals 12 residues. Trimming shortened V by 7 bases and J by 0 bases, and 9 bases separated the two germline ends.